This T cell receptor beta chain came from a study of cytomegalovirus exposure and HLA in healthy donors (TCRdb year 2017). For the wider study: According to a later analysis, one platform produced both the approximately 110 validation repertoires and the 666 repertoires of the first cohort. The aim of the study was to test whether cataloging public T cell receptors could identify signatures of past pathogen exposure. Besides the first cohort of 666 subjects, a separate validation cohort made up of roughly 120 different subjects was used. The study combined high-throughput TCR immunosequencing, statistical association of individual TCRs with disease status, and machine learning to predict cytomegalovirus infection status. What the study reported, not specific to this receptor: The authors suggested that the approach could potentially be generalized to other disease states and immunological phenotypes. Most TCR sequences were observed very rarely across donors, whereas some public TCRs were present in many individuals. A later analysis lacked HLA typing for the validation cohort, so it scored co-occurrence in that cohort across all 130 or so repertoires. Three of the identified cytomegalovirus-associated TCR beta chains were confirmed in vitro to be specific for cytomegalovirus antigens. In both the original and validation cohorts, the classifier was reported to diagnose cytomegalovirus status with high specificity and sensitivity. The study gave a list of over 150 TCR beta chains associated with cytomegalovirus. Subsequent analysis determined that TCRs grouped into clusters in the first cohort also showed a tendency toward co-occurrence across the approximately 110 validation repertoires, and 94% of cluster scores exceeded 0.

Libraries were constructed by the immunoSEQ multiplex PCR assay. In the source study's methods: A statistical classification framework was built to diagnose cytomegalovirus status from the catalog of TCR beta chain sequences. TCRdb retrieved this table from immuneACCESS and kept in-frame rearrangements only. Not all clones are present; in checked studies, unresolved V genes account for under half, and no reason is known for the remainder. That table gives V, J and clone size, and the DNA gave D and trimming. Across this sample there are 260,000 or so clones, with less than 95% seen only once. The top ten hold 3% to 3.5% of the sample. Separate from the approximately 700-subject first cohort, the validation cohort of 90 to 150 subjects was the group to which the donors belonged. In the germline V gene, CDR1 corresponds to SGDLS and CDR2 to YYNGEE. From its cysteine to its phenylalanine, the CDR3 spans 12 amino acids. Solely the CDR3 DNA is kept, with 36 bases framed from the first base. V and J lose 5 bases and 6 bases, and a span of 11 bases separates them.

To note about this clone: The antigen this receptor binds is unknown. Base qualities are not recorded, but no much larger clone differs from it by a single base.

This receptor chain uses TRBV9 and TRBJ1-2; TRBD1 is possibly the D segment (6 matching bases). This TCR came from a woman in her 30s in good health and CMV-seronegative. The sample consisted of PBMCs. The sequenced DNA: TGTGCCAGCAGACAGGGCACTAATGGCTACACCTTC. Translated, it reads CASRQGTNGYTF.